Below, 15 T cell receptor beta chains from the same sample are listed, as sequenced in a study of T cell responses to AZD1222 COVID-19 vaccine. Assay used: immunoSEQ multiplex PCR; TCRdb lists only in-frame clones, some missing. The sample records about 120,000 clones, around 87% being singletons. Sequenced here: peripheral blood, sampled on day 0 of AZD1222 vaccination. The receptors here all came from an adult in good health.

The chain has TRBV7-2 and TRBJ2-7; TRBD1 matches 8 bases. The CDR3 length is 15 residues. Germline lookup yields CDR1 SGHTA and CDR2 FQGNSA. V shed 6 bases, J shed 5 bases, and the junction held 12 bases outside the gene matches. CDR3 bases: TGTGCCAGCAGACCGAACTCCAGGGGGCGCGACGAGCAGTACTTC. Its protein product is CASRPNSRGRDEQYF.

A note on this clone: This sample includes further DNA sequences coding for the same CDR3. The CDR3 DNA sequence: TGTGCCAGCTCACCCAGGGGAAGCAATAATTCACCCCTCCACTTT. This encodes CASSPRGSNNSPLHF. The chain links TRBV18 to TRBJ1-6, with a weak D call TRBD1 (6 bases). Trimming removed 3 bases at V and 5 bases at J, with 11 bases between. The V gene's germline CDR1 is KGHSH and CDR2 LQKENI. This CDR3 is 15 amino acids long.

This clone has a handful of counts. The V and J genes are TRBV18 and TRBJ1-3; 10 bases are a match to TRBD1. The CDR3 totals 16 residues. Per germline, CDR1 KGHSH and CDR2 LQKENI. V shed 4 bases and J 1 base; nucleotides not matched to a gene: 4. In nucleotides, the CDR3 is TGTGCCAGCTCACGTCCGGGACAGGGGTCTGGAAACACCATATATTTT. This translates into CASSRPGQGSGNTIYF. Drawing the rest from reference TRBV18 and TRBJ1-3, the complete variable domain is NAGVMQNPRHLVRRRGQEARLRCSPMKGHSHVYWYRQLPEEGLKFMVYLQKENIIDESGMPKERFSAEFPKEGPSILRIQQVVRGDSAAYFCASSRPGQGSGNTIYFGEGSWLTVV.

J is TRBJ2-2 and V is TRBV5-1, with a tentative D call TRBD1 (6 bases). The CDR3 sequence is 17 residues long. Germline CDR1 and CDR2: SGHRS and YFSETQ. Between the trimmed V and J ends, which lost 0 bases and 5 bases, there was a span of 17 bases. CDR3 sequence (DNA): TGCGCCAGCAGCTTGGGGGCCTGGGACACCCCGACCGGGGAGCTGTTTTTT. Amino acid sequence: CASSLGAWDTPTGELFF.

Regarding this clone: A junction end diverges from the germline sequence, so it may reflect a read error. This chain connects TRBV28 to TRBJ2-7; 9 bases align to TRBD1. Germline V lookup: CDR1 MDHEN, CDR2 SYDVKM. The CDR3 spans 15 residues. CDR3 loop: CASSTPGQGTYEQYF. The CDR3 region has the DNA TGTGCCAGCAGCACACCGGGACAGGGAACATACGAACAGTACTTC.

The chain recombines TRBV7-2 with TRBJ2-5; the D is unclear. The CDR3 is 13 amino acids. Trimming pared 3 bases from V and 1 base from J, leaving 6 bases between. Germline V gives CDR1 SGHTA, CDR2 FQGNSA. In DNA form, the CDR3 reads TGTGCCAGCAGCTTTTCGGGCCAAGAGACCCAGTACTTC. Amino acid sequence: CASSFSGQETQYF.

This clone was detected only once. This chain connects TRBV9 to TRBJ2-5, with TRBD2 matching over 11 bases. This CDR3 is built from 14 residues. With V trimmed by 3 bases and J by 5 bases, 3 bases remained unmatched. Germline V CDR1 and CDR2: SGDLS, YYNGEE. The CDR3 DNA reads TGTGCCAGCAGCGACCCTAGCGGGGGGGAGACCCAGTACTTC. This translates into CASSDPSGGETQYF.

The sample holds a few counts of this clone. The rearrangement joins TRBV5-1 to TRBJ1-1; D is uncertain. Per germline, CDR1 SGHRS and CDR2 YFSETQ. The length of the CDR3 is 14 residues. V lost 0 bases, J lost 5 bases, and 11 bases lay in between. The CDR3 reads CASSLGAGGTEAFF. The CDR3 nucleotides read TGCGCCAGCAGCTTGGGCGCAGGAGGTACTGAAGCTTTCTTT.

The CDR3 here is CASSIEQGNMAQPQHF. DNA for the CDR3: TGTGCCAGTAGTATAGAACAGGGGAACATGGCTCAGCCCCAGCATTTT. The chain recombines TRBV19 with TRBJ1-5; 7 positions agree with TRBD1. Germline loops: CDR1 LNHDA, CDR2 SQIVND (reference sequence). The CDR3 runs to 16 residues. V lost 0 bases and J lost 6; bases outside the gene matches: 8. Complete variable domain (other parts from reference TRBV19 and TRBJ1-5): DGGITQSPKYLFRKEGQNVTLSCEQNLNHDAMYWYRQDPGQGLRLIYYSQIVNDFQKGDIAEGYSVSREKKESFPLTVTSAQKNPTAFYLCASSIEQGNMAQPQHFGDGTRLSIL.

The chain recombines TRBV18 with TRBJ2-1, with TRBD2 matching 9 bases. V lost 0 bases, J lost 7 bases, and 10 bases stayed unmatched. Germline CDR1 is KGHSH and CDR2 is LQKENI. The CDR3 extends over 17 amino acids. This CDR3 is CASSPPNSGRRGNEQFF. The CDR3 coding sequence is TGTGCCAGCTCACCACCAAACAGCGGGAGGAGGGGGAATGAGCAGTTCTTC. Full variable domain (missing parts from reference TRBV18 and TRBJ2-1): NAGVMQNPRHLVRRRGQEARLRCSPMKGHSHVYWYRQLPEEGLKFMVYLQKENIIDESGMPKERFSAEFPKEGPSILRIQQVVRGDSAAYFCASSPPNSGRRGNEQFFGPGTRLTVL.

The rearrangement joins TRBV19 to TRBJ2-7; 10 bases line up with TRBD2. The germline V gene has CDR1 LNHDA and CDR2 SQIVND (reference sequence). The CDR3 has 17 amino acids. V lost 0 bases and J lost 4; bases outside the gene matches: 9. The CDR3 DNA sequence: TGTGCCAGTAGTATAGATGGCCCTAGCGGGAGTAGTTACGAGCAGTACTTC. Its protein product is CASSIDGPSGSSYEQYF.

This chain links TRBV30 with TRBJ1-1, with a possible D match to TRBD1 (5 bases). The CDR3 has 10 residues. V was cut by 8 bases and J by 8 bases, with 12 bases left in between. The germline CDR1 and CDR2 sequences are GTSNPN and SVGIG (reference sequence). In DNA form, the CDR3 reads TGTGCCAGCAGTGGGGCAGAAGCTTTCTTT. Protein: CASSGAEAFF.

This chain uses TRBV6-4 with TRBJ2-1; D perhaps matches TRBD2 (6 bases). The CDR3 length is 13 residues. With 6 bases removed from V and 2 bases from J, the gap between germline ends came to 8 bases. Germline values: CDR1 MRHNA, CDR2 SNTAGT. The CDR3: CASRGGTYNEQFF. For the CDR3, the DNA is TGTGCCAGCAGGGGGGGAACCTACAATGAGCAGTTCTTC.

The chain employs TRBV28 and TRBJ2-7, with 10 bases matching TRBD1. V gave up 5 bases and J gave up 6 bases; unmatched junction bases: 10. CDR3 length: 15 amino acids. Germline CDR1 MDHEN, CDR2 SYDVKM. The CDR3 spells CASSQIRDRGVEQYF. The CDR3 DNA reads as TGTGCCAGCAGTCAGATCCGGGACAGGGGTGTCGAGCAGTACTTC. The whole variable domain, filled in from reference TRBV28 and TRBJ2-7, reads DVKVTQSSRYLVKRTGEKVFLECVQDMDHENMFWYRQDPGLGLRLIYFSYDVKMKEKGDIPEGYSVSREKKERFSLILESASTNQTSMYLCASSQIRDRGVEQYFGPGTRLTVT.

The chain recombines TRBV6-1 with TRBJ1-1; D might be TRBD1 (5 bases). Germline loops: CDR1 MNHNS, CDR2 SASEGT. The CDR3 covers 15 residues. V gave up 2 bases and J gave up 3 bases, with 13 bases separating them. CDR3 bases: TGTGCCAGCAGTGAACTGAGACCGGGGGACACTGAAGCTTTCTTT. This encodes CASSELRPGDTEAFF.